The 14 T cell receptor beta chains in this list originate from one sample, sequenced in a study of blood T cell repertoires in COVID-19. Assay: immunoSEQ multiplex PCR; the TCRdb copy retains only in-frame clones and omits some. The table has 110,000 to 150,000 clones, under 90% seen once. The sample was peripheral blood. The receptor set was obtained from an older man who had recovered from COVID-19.

The chain carries TRBV7-9 and TRBJ2-1; D is possibly TRBD2 (5 bases). CDR3 length equals 15 residues. Germline V CDR1 and CDR2: SEHNR, FQNEAQ (reference sequence). V was pared by 5 bases and J by 4 bases, with 15 bases between. The CDR3 DNA reads as TGTGCCAGCAGCCGCGGGTACGACTTATACAATGAGCAGTTCTTC. Residues: CASSRGYDLYNEQFF.

This clone has a handful of counts. The CDR3 region has the DNA TGCGCCAGCAGACGACTAGCGGTCGGTCGCACAGATACGCAGTATTTT. Its protein product is CASRRLAVGRTDTQYF. The rearrangement joins TRBV10-2 to TRBJ2-3; 9 bases align to TRBD2. V was clipped by 6 bases and J by 1 base; unmatched bases: 8. Germline-derived CDR1 and CDR2 are WSHSY and SAAADI. This CDR3 region has 16 residues.

The chain uses TRBV7-6 and TRBJ2-5, with 8 bases lining up with TRBD2. Germline V gene data show CDR1 as SGHVS and CDR2 as FNYEAQ. The J segment lost 5 bases and the V segment lost 1 base, leaving 3 bases of the junction unmatched. The CDR3 is 14 amino acids. The CDR3 DNA reads as TGTGCCAGCAGCTTAGTGACTAGCGTGGAGACCCAGTACTTC. It is translated as CASSLVTSVETQYF. The complete variable domain, with remaining parts taken from reference TRBV7-6 and TRBJ2-5, reads GAGVSQSPRYKVTKRGQDVALRCDPISGHVSLYWYRQALGQGPEFLTYFNYEAQQDKSGLPNDRFSAERPEGSISTLTIQRTEQRDSAMYRCASSLVTSVETQYFGPGTRLLVL.

This clone has only one observation. The V gene is TRBV12-5, the J gene TRBJ1-5, with D unresolved. The CDR3 has 14 amino acids. Per germline, CDR1 LGHNT and CDR2 FRNRAP. The germline V and J ends were trimmed by 8 bases and 4 bases, with 15 bases remaining between them. The CDR3 is CASMGGVENQPQHF. The CDR3 DNA reads TGTGCTAGTATGGGCGGGGTGGAAAATCAGCCCCAGCATTTT.

The CDR3 bases are TGTGCCAGCAGCATTCTAGCGGGAGGGCCAAGGGATGAGCAGTTCTTC. This translates into CASSILAGGPRDEQFF. This sequence joins TRBV7-2 and TRBJ2-1; TRBD2 aligns across 12 bases. The J segment lost 8 bases and the V segment lost 5 bases, leaving 10 bases of the junction unmatched. CDR3 length: 16 amino acids. The germline V gene has CDR1 SGHTA and CDR2 FQGNSA.

The chain uses TRBV29-1 and TRBJ1-1, with 8 bases lining up with TRBD1. This CDR3 spans 12 amino acids. Trimming removed 7 bases from V and 7 bases from J; junction bases left unmatched: 8. The germline V gene encodes CDR1 SQVTM and CDR2 ANQGSEA. CDR3 in amino acids: CSGEGQAYEAFF. The CDR3 DNA sequence: TGCAGCGGCGAGGGACAGGCCTATGAAGCTTTCTTT.

The chain couples TRBV7-9 to TRBJ2-5, with 7 positions matching TRBD2. This CDR3 spans 12 amino acids. Germline trimming cut 10 bases from V and 5 bases from J; bases unmatched to any gene: 7. The V gene's germline CDR1 is SEHNR and CDR2 FQNEAQ (reference sequence). The CDR3 sequence: CAIREGEETQYF. CDR3 nucleotides: TGTGCCATCAGGGAGGGTGAGGAGACCCAGTACTTC.

The chain combines TRBV27 with TRBJ2-3, with TRBD1 matching 7 bases. The CDR3 consists of 16 residues. Germline-derived CDR1 and CDR2 are MNHEY and SMNVEV (reference sequence). With 6 bases clipped from V and 1 base from J, the junction kept 10 bases outside the gene matches. This CDR3 is CASSALLTGGTDTQYF. The CDR3 DNA reads TGTGCCAGCAGCGCACTCCTCACAGGGGGCACAGATACGCAGTATTTT.

A few counts support this clone. The chain recombines TRBV4-1 with TRBJ2-1, with TRBD2 as a possible D gene (5 bases). Germline V lookup: CDR1 MGHRA, CDR2 YSYEKL. The CDR3 extends over 17 amino acids. V shed 3 bases and J shed 0 bases, with 15 bases lying between them. The CDR3 region is CASSHPHEGSSYNEQFF. The CDR3 coding sequence is TGCGCCAGCAGCCACCCTCATGAAGGGAGCTCCTACAATGAGCAGTTCTTC.

Remarks on this clone: This CDR3 is also generated by other DNA sequences in the sample. The chain has TRBV12-3 or TRBV12-4 and TRBJ1-5, with 8 bases matching TRBD1. The CDR3 extends over 13 amino acids. Trimming at V came to 6 bases and at J to 2 bases, leaving 0 bases not matched to a gene. The CDR3 sequence: CASRGQGNQPQHF. The CDR3 DNA reads as TGTGCCAGCAGGGGACAGGGCAATCAGCCCCAGCATTTT.

This clone turned up a few times. The chain carries TRBV29-1 and TRBJ2-2, with 10 bases matching TRBD1. The length of the CDR3 is 16 residues. J lost 5 bases, V lost 1 base, and 7 bases had no gene match. The germline gives CDR1 SQVTM, CDR2 ANQGSEA. The CDR3 coding sequence is TGCAGCGTTGAAGGACAGGGGGCTTTGGGGACCGGGGAGCTGTTTTTT. It yields the protein CSVEGQGALGTGELFF.

The chain carries TRBV6-1 and TRBJ1-2, with unresolved D. The germline V and J ends were trimmed by 1 base and 4 bases, with 7 bases remaining between them. CDR3 size: 13 residues. Germline V gene sequence: CDR1 MNHNS, CDR2 SASEGT. The CDR3 protein is CASSEGWAYGYTF. CDR3 bases: TGTGCCAGCAGTGAAGGCTGGGCCTATGGCTACACCTTC.

This clone has just one count. The V gene is TRBV5-1, the J gene TRBJ1-4; D is unresolved. The CDR3 sequence is 17 residues long. Trimming left V 0 bases short and J 8 bases short, with 20 bases between. Germline V lookup: CDR1 SGHRS, CDR2 YFSETQ. The CDR3 region is CASSLEVGALQREKLFF. CDR3 in DNA: TGCGCCAGCAGCTTGGAAGTGGGAGCCTTACAACGGGAAAAACTGTTTTTT.

J is TRBJ2-5 and V is TRBV30, with D tentatively TRBD2 (5 bases). The ends were cut back, 3 bases at V and 5 bases at J, with 13 bases in the middle. Germline values: CDR1 GTSNPN, CDR2 SVGIG (reference sequence). The CDR3 sequence is 13 residues long. The CDR3 nucleotides read TGTGCCTGGAGCCTCCCCGGGGATGAGACCCAGTACTTC. Translation gives CAWSLPGDETQYF.